This entry features one TCR beta chain sequence. The antigen remains unidentified. The data are from a study of shared clonotypes between healthy human individuals. Study overall: A donor's plate count was three for CD4 naive and three for CD4 memory; CD8 naive had two and CD8 memory one.

CD4+ cells were split into CD45RA+ naive and CD45RA-negative memory subsets. Whole-study results and caveats: Limitation of the genetic and exposure-history diversity represented came from the few donors. Naive subsets tended to show greater estimated richness than memory subsets.

Profiling relied on immunoSEQ multiplex PCR, and the TCRdb table lists in-frame clones only, not all of them. The sample yields 2 million to 3 million clones, just over 90% seen once. The germline V gene has CDR1 LNHNV and CDR2 YYDKDF (reference sequence). The V and J ends lost 0 bases and 3 bases respectively, with 6 bases between them. The CDR3 is 14 residues long. V and J are TRBV15 and TRBJ1-5; D uncertain. The source is a man aged 18 to 35 in good health. Material: naive CD4+ T cells sorted from blood. The sample's subset: CD45RA+ positively selected. The CDR3 here is CATSRDILNQPQHF. The CDR3 nucleotides are TGTGCCACCAGCAGAGATATTCTCAATCAGCCCCAGCATTTT.